The 13 T cell receptor beta chains listed next were all sequenced from one sample in a study of blood T cell repertoires in COVID-19. Some clones are missing from TCRdb's copy, which holds only in-frame ones; the method was immunoSEQ multiplex PCR. The sample includes roughly 200,000 clones, roughly nine tenths seen only once; the top ten take around 2%. Input material: PBMCs or T cells enriched from blood (not recorded which). The receptors stem from a woman aged 40-49 years with acute COVID-19.

This chain joins TRBV23-1 and TRBJ1-3; TRBD1 matches 10 bases. TRBV23-1 is an ORF, and what it does is uncertain. V trimming: 3 bases; J trimming: 4 bases; junction bases outside the gene matches: 6. This CDR3 has 16 amino acids. In nucleotides, the CDR3 is TGCGCCAGCAGTCATCCGGGACAGGGGACCGGAAACACCATATATTTT. Protein product: CASSHPGQGTGNTIYF.

A note on this clone: The sample carries other DNA sequences with the same CDR3. The chain employs TRBV29-1 and TRBJ1-1, with 8 bases aligning to TRBD1. CDR3 length: 13 amino acids. J gave up 4 bases and V 7 bases, and 8 bases lay outside the gene matches. Germline V gives CDR1 SQVTM, CDR2 ANQGSEA. CDR3 coding DNA: TGCAGCGCACGTCAGGGGGCGGGCACTGAAGCTTTCTTT. This codes for CSARQGAGTEAFF.

The chain employs TRBV28 and TRBJ1-1; D uncertain. The germline CDR1 and CDR2 sequences are MDHEN and SYDVKM. CDR3 length: 16 residues. Trimming shortened V by 2 bases and J by 3 bases, and 16 bases separated the two germline ends. This chain's CDR3 is CASSLRALQRDTEAFF. In DNA form, the CDR3 reads TGTGCCAGCAGTTTAAGGGCGCTCCAGAGGGACACTGAAGCTTTCTTT.

The rearrangement joins TRBV7-9 to TRBJ2-3, with D maybe TRBD2 (6 bases). Germline loops: CDR1 SEHNR, CDR2 FQNEAQ (reference sequence). This CDR3 is 14 amino acids long. V was clipped by 4 bases and J by 4 bases, with 12 bases between them. The CDR3 spells CASSYGGGPDTQYF. CDR3 nucleotides: TGTGCCAGCAGCTACGGGGGAGGCCCAGATACGCAGTATTTT.

The genes are TRBV5-4 and TRBJ2-2, with TRBD2 identical over 10 bases. Trimming at V came to 6 bases and at J to 0 bases, leaving 5 bases not matched to a gene. CDR3 length: 16 residues. CDR1 and CDR2 (germline): SGHNT, YYREEE (reference sequence). The CDR3 DNA sequence: TGTGCCAGCAAATCCGGACTAGCGGCGAACACCGGGGAGCTGTTTTTT. Encoded protein: CASKSGLAANTGELFF.

The chain couples TRBV27 to TRBJ2-3, with D perhaps matching TRBD2 (5 bases). The CDR3 covers 14 residues. Germline-derived CDR1 and CDR2 are MNHEY and SMNVEV (reference sequence). V lost 3 bases and J lost 0, with 7 bases in between. The CDR3 DNA follows: TGTGCCAGCAGTTTTAGCGCTAGCACAGATACGCAGTATTTT. Encoded protein: CASSFSASTDTQYF.

V gene TRBV5-5 combines with J gene TRBJ1-1; D gene ambiguous. Germline V CDR1 and CDR2: SGHKS, YYEKEE (reference sequence). Trimming took 4 bases from V and 0 from J, leaving 10 bases between them. The CDR3 is 14 amino acids. CDR3 DNA sequence: TGTGCCAGCAGCCCCCGACTCATGAACACTGAAGCTTTCTTT. Translated, it gives CASSPRLMNTEAFF.

The chain employs TRBV10-3 and TRBJ1-4, with TRBD1 as a possible D gene (5 bases). CDR1 is ENHRY and CDR2 is SYGVKD in the germline V gene. The CDR3 totals 14 residues. Between the trimmed V and J ends, which lost 6 bases and 5 bases, there was a span of 13 bases. This CDR3 reads CAISPGLLNEKLFF. The CDR3 DNA reads TGTGCCATCAGCCCGGGACTCTTAAATGAAAAACTGTTTTTT.

V is TRBV6-5 and J is TRBJ1-3, with a tentative D call TRBD1 (6 bases). CDR1 and CDR2 from the germline V gene are MNHEY and SVGAGI. V was shortened by 2 bases and J by 4 bases, with 9 bases between the two germline ends. This CDR3 spans 14 amino acids. The CDR3 coding sequence is TGTGCCAGCAGTTACGCTAGGGGGGGAAACACCATATATTTT. This gives the protein CASSYARGGNTIYF.

V is TRBV5-1 and J is TRBJ1-3; D is unclear. The length of the CDR3 is 13 residues. Trimming cost V 4 bases and J 0 bases, with 5 bases left between them. Germline loops: CDR1 SGHRS, CDR2 YFSETQ. This CDR3 is CASSPRSGNTIYF. Here the CDR3 DNA reads TGCGCCAGCAGCCCCCGCTCTGGAAACACCATATATTTT.

The rearrangement links TRBV5-1 to TRBJ2-2; 9 positions match TRBD1. V lost 5 bases, J lost 0 bases, and 8 bases stayed unmatched. Germline V lookup: CDR1 SGHRS, CDR2 YFSETQ. The CDR3 loop spans 17 amino acids. Written as DNA, the CDR3 is TGCGCCAGCAGTCTCCGGGACAGGGTACCGAACACCGGGGAGCTGTTTTTT. This encodes CASSLRDRVPNTGELFF.

The CDR3 here is CASRREGIQGGKNIQYF. Here the CDR3 DNA reads TGCGCCAGCAGAAGGGAGGGCATACAGGGAGGCAAAAACATTCAGTACTTC. V usage is TRBV5-1 and J usage is TRBJ2-4, with D perhaps TRBD2 (7 bases). Germline CDR1 is SGHRS and CDR2 is YFSETQ. V was cut by 5 bases and J by 3 bases, with 21 bases left in between. The CDR3 has 17 residues.

The chain has TRBV7-9 and TRBJ2-7; 7 bases match TRBD1. The CDR3 runs 14 residues. In germline, CDR1 is SEHNR, CDR2 FQNEAQ (reference sequence). V shed 4 bases and J 3 bases; nucleotides not matched to a gene: 6. The CDR3 loop reads CASSSPGTDYEQYF. In nucleotides, the CDR3 is TGTGCCAGCAGCTCTCCCGGGACAGACTACGAGCAGTACTTC.